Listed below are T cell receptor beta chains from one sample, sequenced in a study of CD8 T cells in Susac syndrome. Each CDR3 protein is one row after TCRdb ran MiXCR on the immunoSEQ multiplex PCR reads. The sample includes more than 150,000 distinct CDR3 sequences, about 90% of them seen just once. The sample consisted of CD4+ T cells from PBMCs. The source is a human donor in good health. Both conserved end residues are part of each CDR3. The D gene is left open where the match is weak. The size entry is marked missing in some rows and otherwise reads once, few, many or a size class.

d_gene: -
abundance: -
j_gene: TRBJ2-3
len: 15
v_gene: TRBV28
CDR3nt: TGTGCCAGCAGTATCCCGGGAGAAACCGGAGATACGCAGTATTTT
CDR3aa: CASSIPGETGDTQYF

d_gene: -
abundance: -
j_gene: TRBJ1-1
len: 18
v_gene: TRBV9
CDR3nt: TGTGCCAGCAGCCCCGGGGGGAATAATAATAAAGAGAACACTGAAGCTTTCTTT
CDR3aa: CASSPGGNNNKENTEAFF

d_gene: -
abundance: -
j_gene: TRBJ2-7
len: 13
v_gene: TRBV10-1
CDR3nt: TGCGCCAGCAGTGAAGGGGGGGCGGGGGAGCAGTACTTC
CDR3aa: CASSEGGAGEQYF

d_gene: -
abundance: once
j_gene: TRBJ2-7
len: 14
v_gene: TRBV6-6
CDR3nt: TGTGCCAGCAGTTCCCGGGACCTGTCCTACGAGCAGTACTTC
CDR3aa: CASSSRDLSYEQYF

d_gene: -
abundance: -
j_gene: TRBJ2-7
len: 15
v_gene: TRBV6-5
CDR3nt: TGTGCCAGCAGTTACCCCTCGGGGGCCAAGGGGCAGCAGTACTTC
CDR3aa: CASSYPSGAKGQQYF

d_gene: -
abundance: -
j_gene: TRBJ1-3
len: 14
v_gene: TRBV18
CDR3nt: TGTGCCAGCTCTCTAGGGGGTGGAACGGACACCATATATTTT
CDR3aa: CASSLGGGTDTIYF

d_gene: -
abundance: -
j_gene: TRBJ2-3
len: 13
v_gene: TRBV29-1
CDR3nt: TGCAGCGTCGCCCGGTCTAGCACAGATACGCAGTATTTT
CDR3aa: CSVARSSTDTQYF

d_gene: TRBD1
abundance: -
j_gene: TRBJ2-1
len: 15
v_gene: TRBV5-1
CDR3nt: TGCGCCAGCAGCTTGGTCGGGACAGGGGGAGATGAGCAGTTCTTC
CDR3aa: CASSLVGTGGDEQFF

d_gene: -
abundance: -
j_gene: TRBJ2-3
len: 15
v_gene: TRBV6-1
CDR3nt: TGTGCCAGCAGTGAAGACCCTATCCTCACAGATACGCAGTATTTT
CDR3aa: CASSEDPILTDTQYF

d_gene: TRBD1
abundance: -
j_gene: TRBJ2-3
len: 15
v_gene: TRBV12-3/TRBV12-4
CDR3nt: TGTGCCAGCAGCCTCCGGGACAGGACGGCAGATACGCAGTATTTT
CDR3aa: CASSLRDRTADTQYF

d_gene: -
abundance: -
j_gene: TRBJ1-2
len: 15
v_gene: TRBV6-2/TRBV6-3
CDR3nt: TGTGCCAGCAGCTCCCGCTCCGGGCCGATCTATGGCTACACCTTC
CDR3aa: CASSSRSGPIYGYTF

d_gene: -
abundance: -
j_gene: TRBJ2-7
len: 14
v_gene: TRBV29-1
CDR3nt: TGCAGCGTTGAAGATCCAGGGGGGGCGGGGGAGCAGTACTTC
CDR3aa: CSVEDPGGAGEQYF

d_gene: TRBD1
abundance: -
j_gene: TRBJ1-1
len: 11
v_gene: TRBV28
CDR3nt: TGTGCCGGACAGGGCGACACTGAAGCTTTCTTT
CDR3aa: CAGQGDTEAFF

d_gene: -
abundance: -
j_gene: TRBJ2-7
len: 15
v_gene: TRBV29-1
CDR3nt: TGCAGCGTACACTTTGGGCGTGGCAGCTCCTACGAGCAGTACTTC
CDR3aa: CSVHFGRGSSYEQYF

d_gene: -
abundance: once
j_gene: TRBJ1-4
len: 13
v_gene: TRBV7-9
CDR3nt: TGTGCCAGCAGCCGAGGGTCTCAAGAAAAACTGTTTTTT
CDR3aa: CASSRGSQEKLFF

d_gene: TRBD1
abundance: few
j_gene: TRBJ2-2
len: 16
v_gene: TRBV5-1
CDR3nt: TGCGCCAGCAGCCGGGGACAGGGGGGCTACACCGGGGAGCTGTTTTTT
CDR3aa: CASSRGQGGYTGELFF

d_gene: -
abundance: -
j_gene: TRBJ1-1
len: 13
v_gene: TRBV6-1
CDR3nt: TGTGCCAGCAGTGAACATCAAGGGACTGAAGCTTTCTTT
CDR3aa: CASSEHQGTEAFF

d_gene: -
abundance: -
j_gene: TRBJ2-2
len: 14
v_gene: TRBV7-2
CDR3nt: TGTGCCAGCAGCTTAGAGATTAACACCGGGGAGCTGTTTTTT
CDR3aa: CASSLEINTGELFF

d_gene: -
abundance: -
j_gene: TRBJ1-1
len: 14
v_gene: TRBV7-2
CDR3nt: TGTGCCAGCAGCTTACAGGGAGAGGGCACTGAAGCTTTCTTT
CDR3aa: CASSLQGEGTEAFF

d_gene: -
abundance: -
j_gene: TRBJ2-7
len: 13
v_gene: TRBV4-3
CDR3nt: TGCGCCAGCGCTCAGGGGACTTCCTACGAGCAGTACTTC
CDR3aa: CASAQGTSYEQYF

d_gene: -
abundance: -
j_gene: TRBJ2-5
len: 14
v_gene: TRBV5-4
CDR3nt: TGTGCCAGCAGCTTGGCAGACATAGAGGAGACCCAGTACTTC
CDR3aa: CASSLADIEETQYF

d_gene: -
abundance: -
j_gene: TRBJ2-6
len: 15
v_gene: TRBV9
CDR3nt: TGTGCCAGCAGCGTAGCGAACTCTGGGGCCAACGTCCTGACTTTC
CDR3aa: CASSVANSGANVLTF

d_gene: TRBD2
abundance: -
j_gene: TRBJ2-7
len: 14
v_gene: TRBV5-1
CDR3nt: TGCGCCAGCAGCTCGGGGACTAGCGGCCTCGAGCAGTACTTC
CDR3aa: CASSSGTSGLEQYF

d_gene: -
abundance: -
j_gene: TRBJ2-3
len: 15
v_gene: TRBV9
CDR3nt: TGTGCCAGCAGCCGTAGAGGGGCCCCGGAAGATACGCAGTATTTT
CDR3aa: CASSRRGAPEDTQYF

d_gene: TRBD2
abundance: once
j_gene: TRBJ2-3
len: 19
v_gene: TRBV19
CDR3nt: TGTGCCAGTAGTTCTGTGAGAGCGGGGGGCGCGGAACGGCCAGATACGCAGTATTTT
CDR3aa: CASSSVRAGGAERPDTQYF

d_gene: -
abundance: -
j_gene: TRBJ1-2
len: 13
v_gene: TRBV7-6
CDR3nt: TGTGCCAGCAGCTTAGTGGGTTTAAGCGGCTACACCTTC
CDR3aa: CASSLVGLSGYTF

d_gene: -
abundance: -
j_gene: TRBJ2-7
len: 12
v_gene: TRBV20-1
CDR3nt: TGCAGTTGGCTTCCGGGACACGGCGAGCAGTACTTC
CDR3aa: CSWLPGHGEQYF

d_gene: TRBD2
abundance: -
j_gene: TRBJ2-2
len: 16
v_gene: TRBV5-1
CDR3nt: TGCGCCAGCAGCTTGGGGCTAGCGGTGAACACCGGGGAGCTGTTTTTT
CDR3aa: CASSLGLAVNTGELFF

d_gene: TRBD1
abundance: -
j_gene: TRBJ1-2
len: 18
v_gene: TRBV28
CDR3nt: TGTGCCAGCAGTACACCCAGGACAGGGGAAAAGAGGGGCTATGGCTACACCTTC
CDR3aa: CASSTPRTGEKRGYGYTF

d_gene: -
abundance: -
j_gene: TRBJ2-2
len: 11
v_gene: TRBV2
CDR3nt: TGTGCCAGCAGTTTCACCGGGGAGCTGTTTTTT
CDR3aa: CASSFTGELFF

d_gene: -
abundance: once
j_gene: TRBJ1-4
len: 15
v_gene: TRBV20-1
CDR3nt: TGCAGTGCTAGAAACAGGATGGAGTCGAATGAAAAACTGTTTTTT
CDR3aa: CSARNRMESNEKLFF

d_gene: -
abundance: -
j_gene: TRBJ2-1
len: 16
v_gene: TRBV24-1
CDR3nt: TGTGCCACCAGTGATGGGCCCATTAGCTCCTACAATGAGCAGTTCTTC
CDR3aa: CATSDGPISSYNEQFF

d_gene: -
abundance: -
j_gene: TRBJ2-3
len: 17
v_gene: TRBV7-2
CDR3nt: TGTGCCAGCAGCTTAGCGGGGGGACTTCCTTCGGAAGATACGCAGTATTTT
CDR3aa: CASSLAGGLPSEDTQYF

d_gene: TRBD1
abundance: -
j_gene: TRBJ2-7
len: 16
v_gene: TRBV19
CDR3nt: TGTGCCAGTACCCATCCGGACAGGGTTACTTTCTACGAGCAGTACTTC
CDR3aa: CASTHPDRVTFYEQYF

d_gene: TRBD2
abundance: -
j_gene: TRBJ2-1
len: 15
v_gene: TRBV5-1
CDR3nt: TGCGCCAGCAGCTTTCCACTAGCGGGAAACAATGAGCAGTTCTTC
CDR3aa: CASSFPLAGNNEQFF

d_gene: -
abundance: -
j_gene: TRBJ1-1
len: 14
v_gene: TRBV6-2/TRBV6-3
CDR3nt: TGTGCCAGCACCCTTTCTCGGGGTTGGACTGAAGCTTTCTTT
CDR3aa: CASTLSRGWTEAFF